The present T cell receptor beta chain was sequenced within a study of graft-versus-host responses after intestinal transplantation. Graft samples were processed, releasing intraepithelial and lamina propria lymphocytes. V dropped 1 base and J dropped 2 bases, with 9 bases sitting between them. The CDR3 consists of 14 residues. Looked up from germline, CDR1 is SGHDT and CDR2 is YYEEEE. Assay: immunoSEQ multiplex PCR; the TCRdb copy retains only in-frame clones and omits some. The sample records tens of thousands of clones, about 89% being singletons. Sequences were derived from ileum tissue, sampled 350 to 400 days after transplant. The sequence was obtained from a human patient who received an intestinal transplant, so some T cells may come from the graft donor. The chain combines TRBV5-6 with TRBJ2-5; D is ambiguous. CDR3 residues: CASSLLTTQETQYF. The CDR3 coding sequence is TGTGCCAGCAGCTTGTTGACAACTCAAGAGACCCAGTACTTC. Using reference TRBV5-6 and TRBJ2-5 for the parts outside the CDR3, the full variable domain is DAGVTQSPTHLIKTRGQQVTLRCSPKSGHDTVSWYQQALGQGPQFIFQYYEEEERQRGNFPDRFSGHQFPNYSSELNVNALLLGDSALYLCASSLLTTQETQYFGPGTRLLVL.